One and the same sample provided the 6 T cell receptor beta chains below, sequenced in a study of T cell responses to AZD1222 COVID-19 vaccine. Profiled with immunoSEQ multiplex PCR; TCRdb holds only in-frame clones, not every one. The top ten clones hold 2.5% to 3% of a sample with some 96,000 clones, approximately 90% of them seen once. This sample comprised peripheral blood, obtained on day 0 of AZD1222 vaccination. The receptors derive from an adult in good health.

The chain carries TRBV10-1 and TRBJ2-5; perhaps TRBD1 as D (6 bases). This CDR3 region has 15 residues. V was cut by 4 bases and J by 1 base, with 13 bases left in between. Germline-derived CDR1 and CDR2 are WNHNN and SYGVQD (reference sequence). CDR3 in DNA: TGCGCCAGCAGTGGAACGGGACACCTCCAAGAGACCCAGTACTTC. Translated, it gives CASSGTGHLQETQYF.

The rearrangement uses TRBV30 and TRBJ1-1; a weak D match, TRBD1 (5 bases). Per the germline V gene, CDR1 is GTSNPN and CDR2 is SVGIG (reference sequence). The length of the CDR3 is 11 residues. V was cut by 2 bases and J by 8 bases, with 9 bases left in between. CDR3 protein: CAWSTGSEAFF. The CDR3 nucleotides read TGTGCCTGGAGTACAGGTAGCGAAGCTTTCTTT.

This chain links TRBV6-5 with TRBJ1-6; D remains unclear. The V gene's germline CDR1 is MNHEY and CDR2 SVGAGI. This CDR3 comprises 16 residues. V gave up 0 bases and J gave up 6 bases, with 12 bases separating them. The CDR3 sequence: CASSYSKGRINSPLHF. Here the CDR3 DNA reads TGTGCCAGCAGTTACTCGAAAGGACGGATTAATTCACCCCTCCACTTT.

This chain joins TRBV2 and TRBJ2-6; 7 bases are a match to TRBD1. Looked up from germline, CDR1 is SNHLY and CDR2 is FYNNEI. V was clipped by 8 bases and J by 0 bases; unmatched bases: 10. This CDR3 has 17 amino acids. The CDR3, as DNA: TGTGCCAGCGGCGAGACAGGGACGAGCTCTGGGGCCAACGTCCTGACTTTC. This encodes CASGETGTSSGANVLTF.

V and J are TRBV14 and TRBJ1-1, with D perhaps TRBD1 (6 bases). V was trimmed by 4 bases and J by 2 bases, leaving 14 bases between them. The germline V gene has CDR1 SGHDN and CDR2 FVKESK. The CDR3 runs to 15 residues. As DNA, the CDR3 is TGTGCCAGCAGCCGCGGCACAGGGCTTAACACTGAAGCTTTCTTT. As protein: CASSRGTGLNTEAFF.

This chain uses TRBV5-4 with TRBJ2-1; perhaps TRBD2 as D (6 bases). CDR1 and CDR2 (germline): SGHNT, YYREEE (reference sequence). There are 15 residues in the CDR3. V was clipped by 4 bases and J by 6 bases, with 17 bases between them. The CDR3 region has the DNA TGTGCCAGCAGCCGAGGGCGGGATGTACGCAATGAGCAGTTCTTC. It specifies CASSRGRDVRNEQFF.